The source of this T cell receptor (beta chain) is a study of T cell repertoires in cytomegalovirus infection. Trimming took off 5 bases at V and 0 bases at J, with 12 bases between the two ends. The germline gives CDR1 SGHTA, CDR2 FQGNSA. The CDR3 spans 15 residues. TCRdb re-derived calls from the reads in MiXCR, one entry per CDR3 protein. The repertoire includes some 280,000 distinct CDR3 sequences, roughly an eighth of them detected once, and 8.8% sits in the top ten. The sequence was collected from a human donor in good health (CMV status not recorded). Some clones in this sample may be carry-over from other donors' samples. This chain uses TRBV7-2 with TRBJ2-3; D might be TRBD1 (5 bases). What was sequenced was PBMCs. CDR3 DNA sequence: TGTGCCAGCAGCCCTAGGGGCGCTAGCACAGATACGCAGTATTTT. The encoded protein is CASSPRGASTDTQYF.